Below are 25 T cell receptor beta chains sequenced from a single sample in a study of T-cell reconstitution after alpha-beta-depleted transplantation in children listed by TCRdb under 2016. Receptor libraries were prepared by PCR. TCRdb names Illumina HiSeq 2500 as the instrument used. TCR libraries were prepared with molecular barcoding, using unique molecular identifiers to normalize TCRbeta repertoire quantification. TCRdb itself trimmed the public reads at Q25 with fastp, ran MiXCR and retained productive beta chains. Every distinct CDR3 protein forms one entry, paired with its most common genes and DNA. The table for this sample lists 120,000 or so distinct CDR3 sequences; 10% of them were counted only once. More than 7% of the sample rests with the top ten. The specimen was PBMCs from the stem cell graft donor, collected from the stem cell graft. Receptor source: a human donor who donated a stem cell graft to a child with acute lymphoblastic leukemia.

This clonotype was counted between two and nine times. The J gene is TRBJ2-7, the V gene TRBV29-1; tentative D call: TRBD1 (6 bases). The V end was cut by 4 bases, the J end by 2 bases, with 12 bases between. The CDR3 is 13 amino acids. Germline V lookup: CDR1 SQVTM, CDR2 ANQGSEA. The CDR3 region is CSVAGELAYEQYF. The CDR3 region has the DNA TGCAGCGTTGCAGGGGAGCTAGCCTACGAGCAGTACTTC.

This clonotype was counted many times. The rearrangement joins TRBV20-1 to TRBJ2-1, with TRBD2 matching over 7 bases. Trimming removed 3 bases from V and 7 bases from J; junction bases left unmatched: 12. The germline V gene encodes CDR1 DFQATT and CDR2 SNEGSKA (reference sequence). CDR3 size: 15 residues. CDR3 DNA: TGCAGTGCTAGGTACGGCGGGGGAACCGGGAATGAGCAGTTCTTC. Translation gives CSARYGGGTGNEQFF.

This clonotype has a handful of counts. The gene calls are TRBV5-2 and TRBJ2-7; no check of the table's D call, TRBD1, against the DNA was made. TRBV5-2 represents a pseudogene. This CDR3 has 14 residues. CDR3 loop: CASGPGDRGYEQYF. CDR3 nucleotides: TGTGCCAGCGGGCCCGGGGACAGGGGCTACGAGCAGTACTTC.

This clonotype was observed at least ten times. The V call is TRBV5-1, the J call TRBJ2-3, with TRBD2 matching 12 bases. With 6 bases clipped from V and 7 bases from J, the junction kept 12 bases outside the gene matches. CDR3 length: 16 amino acids. Germline V CDR1 and CDR2: SGHRS, YFSETQ. The CDR3 DNA follows: TGCGCCAGCAACTTCGACCTAGCGGGGGGGCTTAATACGCAGTATTTT. Translation: CASNFDLAGGLNTQYF.

With regard to this clonotype: Being one base from a much bigger clone, this may be a read error. The rearrangement joins TRBV10-3 to TRBJ2-7; 12 bases line up with TRBD1. CDR3 size: 15 residues. The germline V gene encodes CDR1 ENHRY and CDR2 SYGVKD. The J segment lost 5 bases and the V segment lost 3 bases, leaving 5 bases of the junction unmatched. The CDR3 loop reads CAISERDRGQHEQYF. In DNA form, the CDR3 reads TGTGCCATCAGTGAACGGGACAGGGGGCAGCACGAGCAGTACTTC.

At least ten counts were recorded for this clonotype. The V call is TRBV6-2 or TRBV6-3, the J call TRBJ2-2; TRBD2 matches 10 bases. From germline, CDR1 is MNHEY and CDR2 SVGEGT. The CDR3 has 15 residues. The V and J ends lost 2 bases and 3 bases, in that order; junction bases with no gene match: 0. CDR3 loop: CASSYGTSDTGELFF. The DNA of the CDR3 is TGTGCCAGCAGTTACGGGACTAGCGACACCGGGGAGCTGTTTTTT.

This clonotype was found many times. V gene TRBV7-2 combines with J gene TRBJ1-6; tentative D call: TRBD1 (6 bases). Germline V gives CDR1 SGHTA, CDR2 FQGNSA. Trimming left V 5 bases short and J 1 base short, with 12 bases between. The CDR3 length is 16 residues. The CDR3 nucleotides are TGTGCCAGCAGCCCAGGACAGAGGTCCTATAATTCACCCCTCCACTTT. This codes for CASSPGQRSYNSPLHF.

This clonotype was found many times. The chain is built from TRBV5-6 and TRBJ1-1; no clear D gene. V was shortened by 2 bases and J by 2 bases, with 10 bases between the two germline ends. The CDR3 length is 14 residues. CDR1 is SGHDT, CDR2 YYEEEE, per germline. CDR3 coding DNA: TGTGCCAGCAGCTTAAGAGGCTACAACACTGAAGCTTTCTTT. Amino acid sequence: CASSLRGYNTEAFF.

This clonotype has at least ten counts. The chain recombines TRBV6-1 with TRBJ1-2; no clear D gene. V lost 2 bases, J lost 5 bases, and 6 bases lay in between. Germline CDR1 is MNHNS and CDR2 is SASEGT. The CDR3 runs to 12 residues. The CDR3 loop reads CASSELSYGYTF. The CDR3 DNA follows: TGTGCCAGCAGTGAACTCAGTTATGGCTACACCTTC.

This clonotype was seen repeatedly, ten times or more. The chain carries TRBV5-1 and TRBJ2-7, with 7 bases aligning to TRBD1. CDR1 is SGHRS, CDR2 YFSETQ, per germline. The V segment lost 3 bases and the J segment 1 base; nucleotides outside the gene matches: 4. The CDR3 is made up of 14 amino acids. CDR3 in amino acids: CASSSGGFSYEQYF. As DNA, the CDR3 is TGCGCCAGCAGCTCAGGGGGTTTTTCCTACGAGCAGTACTTC.

This clonotype was detected ten times or more. The chain carries TRBV9 and TRBJ2-3; TRBD2 agrees at 7 bases. Germline lookup yields CDR1 SGDLS and CDR2 YYNGEE. V shed 2 bases, J shed 5 bases, and the junction held 8 bases outside the gene matches. The CDR3 is made up of 15 amino acids. The CDR3 loop reads CASSVSPGGEDTQYF. CDR3 DNA: TGTGCCAGCAGCGTGTCCCCGGGAGGCGAAGATACGCAGTATTTT.

This clonotype was detected ten times or more. The rearrangement joins TRBV20-1 to TRBJ2-3; tentative D call: TRBD2 (5 bases). This CDR3 spans 13 amino acids. Germline assignment: CDR1 DFQATT and CDR2 SNEGSKA (reference sequence). V gave up 2 bases and J gave up 3 bases, with 9 bases separating them. In nucleotides, the CDR3 is TGCAGTGCTAGACCACTAGGGACAGATACGCAGTATTTT. It is translated as CSARPLGTDTQYF.

At least ten counts were recorded for this clonotype. The genes are TRBV29-1 and TRBJ2-1; TRBD2 aligns across 8 bases. With V trimmed by 7 bases and J by 5 bases, 7 bases remained unmatched. This CDR3 is built from 13 residues. Germline-derived CDR1 and CDR2 are SQVTM and ANQGSEA. DNA of the CDR3: TGCAGCGGGGGACTAGTGACAAACAATGAGCAGTTCTTC. This gives the protein CSGGLVTNNEQFF.

Many counts were recorded for this clonotype. The chain uses TRBV7-2 and TRBJ2-4, with D possibly being TRBD1 or TRBD2 (5 bases each). CDR3 size: 15 residues. Germline CDR1 SGHTA, CDR2 FQGNSA. Trimming took off 5 bases at V and 8 bases at J, with 19 bases between the two ends. For the CDR3, the DNA is TGTGCCAGCAGCAGAACCGGGACGTCGCAAGACATTCAGTACTTC. Residues: CASSRTGTSQDIQYF. Variable domain in full (rest from reference TRBV7-2 and TRBJ2-4): GAGVSQSPSNKVTEKGKDVELRCDPISGHTALYWYRQSLGQGLEFLIYFQGNSAPDKSGLPSDRFSAERTGGSVSTLTIQRTQQEDSAVYLCASSRTGTSQDIQYFGAGTRLSVL.

Worth noting for this clonotype: A read error is possible here, since a much larger clone lies one base away. Because it lacks the conserved phenylalanine or tryptophan at the end, this CDR3 is likely a read error. This rearrangement joins TRBV11-2 to TRBJ2-7, with D possibly called TRBD1 or TRBD2 (6 bases each). Germline CDR1 reads SGHAT; CDR2 reads FQNNGV. Trimming shortened V by 4 bases and J by 2 bases, and 18 bases separated the two germline ends. The CDR3 contains 16 residues. The CDR3: CASSSQGRGTPYEQYL. The CDR3, as DNA: TGTGCCAGCAGCTCCCAGGGGCGGGGTACTCCCTACGAGCAGTACTTG.

This clonotype was found many times. The chain recombines TRBV7-8 with TRBJ2-1; TRBD2 matches 9 bases. CDR1 SGHVS and CDR2 FQNEAQ come from the germline V gene. With V trimmed by 1 base and J by 7 bases, 11 bases remained unmatched. CDR3 length: 17 residues. The CDR3 spells CASSLGYLAGERNEQFF. The CDR3 nucleotides read TGTGCCAGCAGCTTAGGATACTTAGCGGGAGAACGAAATGAGCAGTTCTTC. Using reference TRBV7-8 and TRBJ2-1 for the parts outside the CDR3, the full variable domain is GAGVSQSPRYKVAKRGQDVALRCDPISGHVSLFWYQQALGQGPEFLTYFQNEAQLDKSGLPSDRFFAERPEGSVSTLKIQRTQQEDSAVYLCASSLGYLAGERNEQFFGPGTRLTVL.

This clonotype was picked up many times. The J gene is TRBJ2-7, the V gene TRBV3-1; D not resolved. The V gene's germline CDR1 is LGHDT and CDR2 YNNKEL (reference sequence). There are 15 residues in the CDR3. V was cut by 5 bases and J by 7 bases, with 21 bases left in between. The CDR3 reads CASSDPSRSGPEQYF. CDR3 sequence (DNA): TGTGCCAGCAGCGACCCCTCCAGATCCGGCCCTGAGCAGTACTTC.

This clonotype appeared many times. The chain is built from TRBV6-5 and TRBJ1-1; D call uncertain. V dropped 6 bases and J dropped 1 base, with 9 bases sitting between them. Germline V CDR1 and CDR2: MNHEY, SVGAGI. This CDR3 spans 13 amino acids. CDR3: CASSRQPNTEAFF. The CDR3 region has the DNA TGTGCCAGCAGCCGTCAGCCGAACACTGAAGCTTTCTTT.

This clonotype has a count of ten or more. The chain combines TRBV12-3 or TRBV12-4 with TRBJ1-3; D gene ambiguous. CDR3 length: 13 residues. The V and J ends lost 5 bases and 0 bases respectively, with 5 bases between them. The chain's CDR3 is CASSRSSGNTIYF. The CDR3, as DNA: TGTGCCAGCAGTAGAAGCTCTGGAAACACCATATATTTT.

This clonotype was recorded many times. The V gene is TRBV7-2, the J gene TRBJ2-5, with TRBD1 identical over 10 bases. This CDR3 has 16 residues. Per germline, CDR1 SGHTA and CDR2 FQGNSA. The V segment lost 0 bases and the J segment 1 base; nucleotides outside the gene matches: 2. CDR3 coding DNA: TGTGCCAGCAGCTTAGCGAGGACAGGGGGCCAAGAGACCCAGTACTTC. As protein: CASSLARTGGQETQYF. Full variable domain (outside the CDR3, taken from reference TRBV7-2 and TRBJ2-5): GAGVSQSPSNKVTEKGKDVELRCDPISGHTALYWYRQSLGQGLEFLIYFQGNSAPDKSGLPSDRFSAERTGGSVSTLTIQRTQQEDSAVYLCASSLARTGGQETQYFGPGTRLLVL.

This clonotype was observed many times. The chain has TRBV7-9 and TRBJ2-7; no reliable D call. The CDR3 sequence is 12 residues long. The V gene lost 5 bases and the J gene lost 4 bases, with 9 bases spanning the gap. Germline-derived CDR1 and CDR2 are SEHNR and FQNEAQ (reference sequence). In nucleotides, the CDR3 is TGTGCCAGCAGCGTAACATATTACGAGCAGTACTTC. This encodes CASSVTYYEQYF.

This clonotype has at least ten counts. This chain links TRBV20-1 with TRBJ2-3; D gene uncertain. CDR1 DFQATT and CDR2 SNEGSKA come from the germline V gene (reference sequence). The V gene lost 1 base and the J gene lost 4 bases, with 3 bases spanning the gap. This CDR3 is built from 11 residues. CDR3 amino acids: CSARVADTQYF. CDR3 bases: TGCAGTGCTAGAGTTGCAGATACGCAGTATTTT.

This clonotype was seen at least ten times. The chain has TRBV5-6 and TRBJ2-3, with no clear D. The CDR3 runs to 13 residues. The germline V gene encodes CDR1 SGHDT and CDR2 YYEEEE. V lost 4 bases to trimming and J lost 5 bases, with 11 bases between them. The CDR3 is CASSRYSGDTQYF. The DNA of the CDR3 is TGTGCCAGCAGCCGGTATTCAGGAGATACGCAGTATTTT.

In its sample, this clonotype was seen many times. The V call is TRBV5-1, the J call TRBJ2-5; 12 bases fit TRBD1. The J segment lost 5 bases and the V segment lost 6 bases, leaving 8 bases of the junction unmatched. This CDR3 spans 15 amino acids. Germline values: CDR1 SGHRS, CDR2 YFSETQ. For the CDR3, the DNA is TGCGCCAGCAACCGTCCGGGACAGGGGGCTGAGACCCAGTACTTC. Its protein is CASNRPGQGAETQYF.

This clonotype was observed at least ten times. The rearrangement links TRBV20-1 to TRBJ2-5, with TRBD2 matching 7 bases. The CDR3 sequence is 15 residues long. CDR1 and CDR2 (germline): DFQATT, SNEGSKA (reference sequence). Unmatched junction bases numbered 17, after V lost 6 bases and J lost 7 bases. This CDR3 reads CSAIPSGLQEGTQYF. The CDR3 DNA is TGCAGTGCAATCCCTTCGGGACTACAAGAGGGGACCCAGTACTTC.